These 28 T cell receptor beta chains were all obtained from the same sample, sequenced in a study of CD8 T cells in ankylosing spondylitis. TCRdb passed the 5' RACE reads through MiXCR, listing each CDR3 protein once. The table lists 50,000 to 60,000 distinct CDR3 sequences, approximately 8% of them singletons, with 7.5% to 10% in the top ten. The sample consisted of blood, either unsorted or a sorted T cell fraction (not recorded which). These TCRs come from a female donor with ankylosing spondylitis or in good health (not recorded which).

This clonotype showed up many times. The J gene is TRBJ1-5, the V gene TRBV6-1; tentative D call: TRBD1 (6 bases). The CDR3 length is 13 residues. Germline V gene data show CDR1 as MNHNS and CDR2 as SASEGT. V lost 10 bases, J lost 6 bases, and 16 bases lay in between. In DNA form, the CDR3 reads TGTGCCACGGAACAGGGAGAGGGTCAGCCCCAGCATTTT. Encoded protein: CATEQGEGQPQHF.

V is TRBV11-3 and J is TRBJ2-2; 8 bases are shared with TRBD2. The germline V gene has CDR1 SGHNT and CDR2 YENEEA. V was pared by 5 bases and J by 2 bases, with 10 bases of the junction left unmatched. The CDR3 sequence is 17 residues long. The CDR3 region is CASSHRRGGLNTGELFF. CDR3 nucleotide sequence: TGTGCCAGCAGCCACAGACGCGGGGGGCTAAACACCGGGGAGCTGTTTTTT.

This clonotype was counted many times. The chain couples TRBV3-1 to TRBJ1-3; TRBD1 aligns across 7 bases. Germline V gene sequence: CDR1 LGHDT, CDR2 YNNKEL (reference sequence). Unmatched junction bases numbered 2, after V lost 1 base and J lost 2 bases. The CDR3 covers 15 residues. CDR3: CASSQVGTAGNTIYF. The DNA for the CDR3 is TGTGCCAGCAGCCAAGTTGGGACAGCTGGAAACACCATATATTTT.

In its sample, this clonotype was seen many times. The rearrangement uses TRBV9 and TRBJ1-1, with 9 bases matching TRBD1. J lost 11 bases, V lost 0 bases, and 2 bases had no gene match. The CDR3 sequence is 12 residues long. Germline loops: CDR1 SGDLS, CDR2 YYNGEE. The CDR3 region has the DNA TGTGCCAGCAGCGTAGACAGGGGGCCCGCTTTCTTT. This codes for CASSVDRGPAFF.

This clonotype occurred many times. The genes are TRBV5-1 and TRBJ1-2, with D perhaps matching TRBD1 (6 bases). From germline, CDR1 is SGHRS and CDR2 YFSETQ. This CDR3 is 14 amino acids long. With 0 bases removed from V and 5 bases from J, the gap between germline ends came to 11 bases. CDR3 sequence: CASSLADRKYGYTF. The DNA for the CDR3 is TGCGCCAGCAGCTTGGCGGACAGAAAATATGGCTACACCTTC.

This clonotype was observed at least ten times. The V and J genes are TRBV5-8 and TRBJ2-3; TRBD1 matches at 7 bases. The CDR3 has 15 residues. J was trimmed by 0 bases and V by 3 bases; bases with no gene match: 4. Germline V lookup: CDR1 SGHTS, CDR2 YDEGEE. The CDR3 DNA reads as TGTGCCAGCAGCTCCCGGACAGGAAGCACAGATACGCAGTATTTT. It is translated as CASSSRTGSTDTQYF.

The J gene is TRBJ2-7, the V gene TRBV6-5; D is ambiguous. The V gene's germline CDR1 is MNHEY and CDR2 SVGAGI. The CDR3 is 15 residues long. The germline V and J ends were trimmed by 0 bases and 2 bases, with 11 bases remaining between them. CDR3 in amino acids: CASSYSIGSPYEQYV. The CDR3 nucleotides read TGTGCCAGCAGTTACTCGATAGGGTCCCCCTACGAGCAGTACGTC.

In its sample, this clonotype was seen many times. The CDR3 is CASSPRDGTDTQYF. CDR3 bases: TGTGCCAGCAGCCCACGGGATGGCACAGATACGCAGTATTTT. The chain employs TRBV7-6 and TRBJ2-3; D is possibly TRBD2 (5 bases). CDR3 length: 14 residues. In germline, CDR1 is SGHVS, CDR2 FNYEAQ. V lost 5 bases, J lost 1 base, and 10 bases lay in between.

This clonotype came up many times. The chain links TRBV5-1 to TRBJ2-2; 9 bases fit TRBD1. The CDR3 totals 16 residues. V was clipped by 4 bases and J by 2 bases; unmatched bases: 6. Germline V lookup: CDR1 SGHRS, CDR2 YFSETQ. The CDR3 spells CASSPLQGANTGELFF. CDR3 DNA: TGCGCCAGCAGCCCGTTACAGGGGGCTAACACCGGGGAGCTGTTTTTT.

The sample holds many counts of this clonotype. The chain carries TRBV5-1 and TRBJ1-6; D gene unclear. In germline, CDR1 is SGHRS, CDR2 YFSETQ. The CDR3 consists of 15 residues. V gave up 0 bases and J gave up 9 bases, with 13 bases separating them. As DNA, the CDR3 is TGCGCCAGCAGCTTGGTGCTAGGCTTCGGTTCACCCCTCCACTTT. Residues: CASSLVLGFGSPLHF.

There are many counts of this clonotype. The chain joins TRBV28 to TRBJ1-2; unclear D gene. The CDR3 is made up of 15 amino acids. V was trimmed by 7 bases and J by 4 bases, leaving 19 bases between them. Germline loops: CDR1 MDHEN, CDR2 SYDVKM. DNA for the CDR3: TGTGCCAGCACACCCTCCTCACCCGGCACCTATGGCTACACCTTC. It codes for CASTPSSPGTYGYTF.

This clonotype was seen repeatedly, ten times or more. The rearrangement links TRBV12-3 or TRBV12-4 to TRBJ2-3, with D perhaps matching TRBD2 (6 bases). The V gene lost 4 bases and the J gene lost 1 base, with 15 bases spanning the gap. This CDR3 contains 16 residues. As DNA, the CDR3 is TGTGCCAGCAGTTCCCCGCGGGATAGCGGCACAGATACGCAGTATTTT. Its protein product is CASSSPRDSGTDTQYF.

The CDR3 DNA reads TGTGCCAGCGGCTCTGGGCCATTCTACGAGCAGTACGTC. Translated: CASGSGPFYEQYV. The rearrangement links TRBV5-4 to TRBJ2-7; no clear D gene. CDR1 and CDR2 (germline): SGHNT, YYREEE (reference sequence). The length of the CDR3 is 13 residues. V dropped 7 bases and J dropped 3 bases, with 14 bases sitting between them.

This clonotype came up many times. The J gene is TRBJ2-3, the V gene TRBV2; 9 bases match TRBD1. CDR1 is SNHLY and CDR2 is FYNNEI in the germline V gene. There are 14 residues in the CDR3. With V trimmed by 8 bases and J by 2 bases, 5 bases remained unmatched. The CDR3 DNA reads as TGTGCCAGCGGGGGGACAGGGATCACAGATACGCAGTATTTT. Its protein is CASGGTGITDTQYF.

The sample holds many counts of this clonotype. The chain couples TRBV15 to TRBJ1-4, with D tentatively TRBD1 (5 bases). V lost 0 bases to trimming and J lost 8 bases, with 16 bases between them. This CDR3 region has 16 residues. Per germline, CDR1 LNHNV and CDR2 YYDKDF (reference sequence). CDR3 DNA sequence: TGTGCCACCAGCAGAGATCAACTCGGGGCGGAGGAAAAACTGTTTTTT. Translating gives CATSRDQLGAEEKLFF. The variable domain in full, completed from reference TRBV15 and TRBJ1-4, reads DAMVIQNPRYQVTQFGKPVTLSCSQTLNHNVMYWYQQKSSQAPKLLFHYYDKDFNNEADTPDNFQSRRPNTSFCFLDIRSPGLGDTAMYLCATSRDQLGAEEKLFFGSGTQLSVL.

This clonotype was observed at least ten times. The chain couples TRBV21-1 to TRBJ1-5; the table's D call of TRBD1 was not tested on the DNA. TRBV21-1 is marked as a pseudogene. The CDR3 extends over 16 amino acids. The DNA of the CDR3 is TGTGCCAGCAGCAAAATGGGGCACAAGGAGAATCAGCCCCAGCATTTT. Protein: CASSKMGHKENQPQHF.

This clonotype was recorded a few times. The J gene is TRBJ2-5, the V gene TRBV5-1; 8 bases fit TRBD2. Germline V gene sequence: CDR1 SGHRS, CDR2 YFSETQ. The CDR3 has 14 amino acids. With 4 bases clipped from V and 4 bases from J, the junction kept 6 bases outside the gene matches. DNA of the CDR3: TGCGCCAGCAGCCCCGGGGGGGGGCGAGAGACCCAGTACTTC. Its translation: CASSPGGGRETQYF. Looking up the rest from reference TRBV5-1 and TRBJ2-5 gives the full variable domain: KAGVTQTPRYLIKTRGQQVTLSCSPISGHRSVSWYQQTPGQGLQFLFEYFSETQRNKGNFPGRFSGRQFSNSRSEMNVSTLELGDSALYLCASSPGGGRETQYFGPGTRLLVL.

This clonotype came up many times. V gene TRBV6-2 or TRBV6-3 combines with J gene TRBJ2-3; no reliable D call. This CDR3 contains 12 residues. V lost 5 bases to trimming and J lost 4 bases, with 7 bases between them. Germline V CDR1 and CDR2: MNHEY, SVGEGT. DNA of the CDR3: TGTGCCAGCAGTCGGGCCTCAGATACGCAGTATTTT. The encoded protein is CASSRASDTQYF.

The genes are TRBV7-9 and TRBJ2-1, with D perhaps TRBD1 (6 bases). Trimming pared 4 bases from V and 0 bases from J, leaving 13 bases between. CDR1 and CDR2 (germline): SEHNR, FQNEAQ (reference sequence). This CDR3 spans 16 amino acids. The CDR3 reads CASSSPDRSSYNEQFF. The DNA of the CDR3 is TGTGCCAGCAGCTCACCCGACAGGAGCTCCTACAATGAGCAGTTCTTC.

This clonotype has ten or more counts. The chain joins TRBV20-1 to TRBJ1-2; a weak D match, TRBD1 (5 bases). Germline CDR1 is DFQATT and CDR2 is SNEGSKA (reference sequence). V gave up 6 bases and J gave up 1 base, with 12 bases separating them. CDR3 length: 13 amino acids. The CDR3 spells CSAAVGDNYGYTF. The DNA of the CDR3 is TGCAGTGCCGCCGTAGGGGATAACTATGGCTACACCTTC.

The chain combines TRBV20-1 with TRBJ2-1, with D possibly TRBD2 on 5 matching bases. Germline values: CDR1 DFQATT, CDR2 SNEGSKA (reference sequence). CDR3 size: 14 residues. V was pared by 1 base and J by 5 bases, with 12 bases between. In nucleotides, the CDR3 is TGCAGTGCTAGAGTGCCTAGCCAGCACAATGAGCAGTTCTTC. It specifies CSARVPSQHNEQFF.

This clonotype was picked up a small number of times. This chain joins TRBV7-9 and TRBJ2-3; D gene unclear. Germline V gene lookup returns CDR1 SEHNR and CDR2 FQNEAQ (reference sequence). Trimming cost V 2 bases and J 6 bases, with 3 bases left between them. This CDR3 region has 11 residues. This CDR3 reads CASSLIDTQYF. For the CDR3, the DNA is TGTGCCAGCAGCTTAATCGATACGCAGTATTTT.

The chain recombines TRBV2 with TRBJ2-6; D might be TRBD1 or TRBD2, each matching 5 bases. V was pared by 1 base and J by 0 bases, with 19 bases between. There are 20 residues in the CDR3. Germline V gene lookup returns CDR1 SNHLY and CDR2 FYNNEI. Here the CDR3 reads CASSEEGTAALFSGANVLTF. The CDR3, as DNA: TGTGCCAGCAGTGAAGAAGGGACCGCAGCCCTATTCTCTGGGGCCAACGTCCTGACTTTC.

This clonotype was seen more than once but under ten times. The V gene is TRBV11-1, the J gene TRBJ2-5; no clear D gene. V lost 1 base, J lost 1 base, and 7 bases lay in between. The CDR3 loop spans 14 amino acids. Germline assignment: CDR1 SGHAT and CDR2 FQDESV (reference sequence). CDR3 nucleotide sequence: TGTGCCAGCAGCTTAGGTGTCACCCAAGAGACCCAGTACTTC. It is translated as CASSLGVTQETQYF.

This clonotype was detected ten times or more. The chain couples TRBV6-1 to TRBJ1-3; D gene uncertain. CDR1 MNHNS and CDR2 SASEGT come from the germline V gene. V was cut by 8 bases and J by 2 bases, with 10 bases left in between. This CDR3 region has 13 residues. The chain's CDR3 is CASQRGTGNTIYF. The CDR3 DNA reads as TGTGCCAGCCAGCGGGGTACTGGAAACACCATATATTTT.

This clonotype was detected ten times or more. J is TRBJ1-1 and V is TRBV13; no reliable D call. With 1 base removed from V and 4 bases from J, the gap between germline ends came to 10 bases. The CDR3 sequence is 14 residues long. Germline CDR1 PRHDT, CDR2 FYEKMQ (reference sequence). CDR3 loop: CASSLVGRRTEAFF. In DNA, the CDR3 is TGTGCCAGCAGCTTAGTCGGCAGGCGCACTGAAGCTTTCTTT.

This clonotype has a count of ten or more. This sequence joins TRBV4-1 and TRBJ2-3; TRBD2 matches 12 bases. V shed 4 bases and J 2 bases; nucleotides not matched to a gene: 7. Germline CDR1 reads MGHRA; CDR2 reads YSYEKL. This CDR3 has 17 amino acids. The CDR3 is CASSPILAGGFTDTQYF. In nucleotides, the CDR3 is TGCGCCAGCAGCCCGATTCTAGCGGGGGGGTTCACAGATACGCAGTATTTT.

This clonotype was counted many times. The rearrangement links TRBV12-3 or TRBV12-4 to TRBJ1-4, with D possibly matching TRBD1 (5 bases). There are 15 residues in the CDR3. Deletions cut 5 bases from V and 7 bases from J, with 17 bases between. In DNA, the CDR3 is TGTGCCAGCAGTCCGGGACCGCCTAGGGGTGAAAAACTGTTTTTT. Its protein is CASSPGPPRGEKLFF.